A selection of T cell receptor beta chains follows, all from one sample in a study of cytomegalovirus exposure and HLA in healthy donors. Libraries were prepared by immunoSEQ multiplex PCR; TCRdb keeps only in-frame clonotypes and omits some of them. The repertoire holds roughly 200,000 clones, with about 70% as singletons. Sample: PBMCs. These receptors all stem from a man aged 35-49 years in good health and CMV-seropositive. CDR3s include the opening cysteine and the closing phenylalanine or tryptophan. The order of the fields is CDR3 DNA, CDR3 protein, clone size, J gene, V gene, D gene. The D gene is left open where the match is weak. Not every row has a clone size; where given, it reads once, few, many or a size class.

CDR3 DNA: TGTGCCAGCAGCCCTGGGGGGTCTGAGACCCAGTACTTC; CDR3 protein: CASSPGGSETQYF; clone size: -; J gene: TRBJ2-5; V gene: TRBV5-8; D gene: -
CDR3 DNA: TGTGCCAGCAGCGCTTTTAGACTAGATACGCAGTATTTT; CDR3 protein: CASSAFRLDTQYF; clone size: -; J gene: TRBJ2-3; V gene: TRBV9; D gene: -
CDR3 DNA: TGTGCCAGCAGCGCTAGGTATGAAGCTTTCTTT; CDR3 protein: CASSARYEAFF; clone size: few; J gene: TRBJ1-1; V gene: TRBV7-8; D gene: -
CDR3 DNA: TGTGCCAGCAGCTCCCTGACAGGGAACTATGGCTACACCTTC; CDR3 protein: CASSSLTGNYGYTF; clone size: -; J gene: TRBJ1-2; V gene: TRBV5-4; D gene: TRBD1
CDR3 DNA: TGTGCCAGCAGGGCGGACAGGGGGTTCCAATACGAGCAGTACTTC; CDR3 protein: CASRADRGFQYEQYF; clone size: -; J gene: TRBJ2-7; V gene: TRBV2; D gene: TRBD1
CDR3 DNA: TGTGCCAGCAGCTACCAGGGTTCCGGAAACACCATATATTTT; CDR3 protein: CASSYQGSGNTIYF; clone size: once; J gene: TRBJ1-3; V gene: TRBV5-4; D gene: -
CDR3 DNA: TGTGCCAGCAGCTTGGCCTTAGCGGGGGGCCAAAGAAATGAGCAGTTCTTC; CDR3 protein: CASSLALAGGQRNEQFF; clone size: -; J gene: TRBJ2-1; V gene: TRBV5-6; D gene: TRBD2
CDR3 DNA: TGTGCCAGCAGTTTTAGGACAGGGGGTTACGAGCAGTACTTC; CDR3 protein: CASSFRTGGYEQYF; clone size: -; J gene: TRBJ2-7; V gene: TRBV27; D gene: TRBD1
CDR3 DNA: TGTGCCAGCAGCCAAACTGGCTCTGGGGCCAACGTCCTGACTTTC; CDR3 protein: CASSQTGSGANVLTF; clone size: -; J gene: TRBJ2-6; V gene: TRBV6-5; D gene: -
CDR3 DNA: TGCGCCAGCAGCCAAGTAAATCTAGTTGGAGGTCAGCCCCAGCATTTT; CDR3 protein: CASSQVNLVGGQPQHF; clone size: -; J gene: TRBJ1-5; V gene: TRBV4-1; D gene: -
CDR3 DNA: TGTGCCAGCAGAACAGGGGGCCACACAGATACGCAGTATTTT; CDR3 protein: CASRTGGHTDTQYF; clone size: -; J gene: TRBJ2-3; V gene: TRBV28; D gene: TRBD1
CDR3 DNA: TGCGCCAGCAGCTTGGCCGGCAACGGCGGGGGGGCCTACATTCAGTACTTC; CDR3 protein: CASSLAGNGGGAYIQYF; clone size: -; J gene: TRBJ2-4; V gene: TRBV5-1; D gene: TRBD2
CDR3 DNA: TGTGCCAGCAGCTTAGGTGCTAGGAGGAGTGAGCAGTTCTTC; CDR3 protein: CASSLGARRSEQFF; clone size: -; J gene: TRBJ2-1; V gene: TRBV11-2; D gene: -
CDR3 DNA: TGTGCCAGCAGCCAAGATCAGCAGGGGGTGAACACCGGGGAGCTGTTTTTT; CDR3 protein: CASSQDQQGVNTGELFF; clone size: -; J gene: TRBJ2-2; V gene: TRBV4-2; D gene: TRBD1
CDR3 DNA: TGTGCCAGCAGCTCCGGGGGGGCCAATGAGCAGTTCTTC; CDR3 protein: CASSSGGANEQFF; clone size: -; J gene: TRBJ2-1; V gene: TRBV5-6; D gene: TRBD2
CDR3 DNA: TGTGCCAGCAGCGCCGACTCGGAGACCCAGTACTTC; CDR3 protein: CASSADSETQYF; clone size: few; J gene: TRBJ2-5; V gene: TRBV11-1; D gene: -
CDR3 DNA: TGCAGTATACACGCTGGAAACACCATATATTTT; CDR3 protein: CSIHAGNTIYF; clone size: -; J gene: TRBJ1-3; V gene: TRBV29-1; D gene: -
CDR3 DNA: TGTGCCAGTAGTATAGCGAGCGGGGGAGCCTACGAGCAGTACTTC; CDR3 protein: CASSIASGGAYEQYF; clone size: few; J gene: TRBJ2-7; V gene: TRBV19; D gene: TRBD2
CDR3 DNA: TGTGCCACCAGCAGAGATCTAACAGGGGTCGCAGAAGGCTACACCTTC; CDR3 protein: CATSRDLTGVAEGYTF; clone size: -; J gene: TRBJ1-2; V gene: TRBV15; D gene: TRBD1
CDR3 DNA: TGTGCCAGCAGCTTTCCGAGACAGACTACAGATACGCAGTATTTT; CDR3 protein: CASSFPRQTTDTQYF; clone size: -; J gene: TRBJ2-3; V gene: TRBV7-2; D gene: -
CDR3 DNA: TGTTCCAGCAGCCTCGGGTTCACTGAAGCTTTCTTT; CDR3 protein: CSSSLGFTEAFF; clone size: few; J gene: TRBJ1-1; V gene: TRBV7-9; D gene: -
CDR3 DNA: TGTGCCAGCAGCTTTGGGGAGGCGGCGGGAGATACGCAGTATTTT; CDR3 protein: CASSFGEAAGDTQYF; clone size: -; J gene: TRBJ2-3; V gene: TRBV7-9; D gene: -